This T cell receptor (beta chain) was recovered during a study of blood T cell repertoires in COVID-19. Study-level information: COVID-19 samples, acute and convalescent, were from the United States, Italy and Spain.

This CDR3 is built from 11 residues. The V and J ends lost 1 base and 8 bases respectively, with 6 bases between them. Germline values: CDR1 SGHNT, CDR2 YYREEE (reference sequence). Here immunoSEQ multiplex PCR was the method, and the copy in TCRdb shows in-frame clones only, minus some. The sample lists about 100,000 clones, roughly 89% occurring once. The clonotype originates from a woman in her forties or fifties with COVID-19, enrolled during active disease. The sample taken for sequencing was peripheral blood. The chain couples TRBV5-4 to TRBJ1-2; maybe TRBD1 (5 bases). The CDR3: CASSLQGGYTF. The CDR3 nucleotides are TGTGCCAGCAGCTTGCAGGGCGGCTACACCTTC.